The 21 T cell receptor beta chains below come from one sample, sequenced in a study of control samples from healthy donors and cancer patients. The protocol was immunoSEQ multiplex PCR, while the TCRdb copy is restricted to in-frame clones and leaves out a portion. The sample contains some 150,000 clones, about 94% of which appear only once. Material for sequencing was blood. The receptors were gathered from a woman in her fifties or sixties in good health.

The gene calls are TRBV6-2 or TRBV6-3 and TRBJ2-1; 9 bases agree with TRBD2. The CDR3 consists of 15 residues. The J segment lost 5 bases and the V segment lost 5 bases, leaving 7 bases of the junction unmatched. Germline V gene lookup returns CDR1 MNHEY and CDR2 SVGEGT. The CDR3 here is CASSPLAGQNNEQFF. DNA for the CDR3: TGTGCCAGCAGTCCGCTAGCGGGACAAAACAATGAGCAGTTCTTC.

The chain couples TRBV27 to TRBJ1-2; no firm D call. Germline-derived CDR1 and CDR2 are MNHEY and SMNVEV (reference sequence). V shed 0 bases and J shed 0 bases, with 8 bases lying between them. CDR3 length equals 15 residues. The CDR3 region is CASSLSWSTNYGYTF. The DNA of the CDR3 is TGTGCCAGCAGTTTATCGTGGAGTACTAACTATGGCTACACCTTC.

The genes are TRBV7-2 and TRBJ1-5; tentative D call: TRBD1 (5 bases). Germline V gives CDR1 SGHTA, CDR2 FQGNSA. The ends were cut back, 3 bases at V and 0 bases at J, with 6 bases in the middle. The CDR3 has 14 residues. DNA of the CDR3: TGTGCCAGCAGCTTCGACAGTAGCAATCAGCCCCAGCATTTT. Its protein is CASSFDSSNQPQHF.

The J gene is TRBJ2-3, the V gene TRBV5-6; no clear D gene. V gave up 8 bases and J gave up 2 bases, with 18 bases separating them. Germline CDR1 and CDR2: SGHDT and YYEEEE. The CDR3 consists of 15 residues. In DNA, the CDR3 is TGTGCCAGTCAGACTCGGACCTCACTCACAGATACGCAGTATTTT. Protein: CASQTRTSLTDTQYF. Using reference TRBV5-6 and TRBJ2-3 for the parts outside the CDR3, the full variable domain is DAGVTQSPTHLIKTRGQQVTLRCSPKSGHDTVSWYQQALGQGPQFIFQYYEEEERQRGNFPDRFSGHQFPNYSSELNVNALLLGDSALYLCASQTRTSLTDTQYFGPGTRLTVL.

The chain carries TRBV19 and TRBJ1-1; possibly TRBD1 for D (6 bases). Germline V gene lookup returns CDR1 LNHDA and CDR2 SQIVND (reference sequence). CDR3 size: 14 residues. Trimming stripped 1 base from V and 5 bases from J, with 11 bases between. CDR3 in DNA: TGTGCCAGTAGTATAGGGGGGGCTCGGACTGAAGCTTTCTTT. Translating gives CASSIGGARTEAFF.

The rearrangement joins TRBV2 to TRBJ1-4; maybe TRBD1 (6 bases). V was pared by 6 bases and J by 4 bases, with 15 bases between. The CDR3 totals 15 residues. Germline V gene lookup returns CDR1 SNHLY and CDR2 FYNNEI. DNA for the CDR3: TGTGCCAGCAGGCTGGACAACAGGGATAATGAAAAACTGTTTTTT. The encoded protein is CASRLDNRDNEKLFF.

The V gene is TRBV5-8, the J gene TRBJ1-5; D might be TRBD1 (5 bases). The V gene's germline CDR1 is SGHTS and CDR2 YDEGEE. This CDR3 is built from 16 residues. V was clipped by 3 bases and J by 5 bases, with 18 bases between them. The CDR3 bases are TGTGCCAGCAGCTGGACCCTACAGGTTAGGGATCAGCCCCAGCATTTT. This sequence encodes CASSWTLQVRDQPQHF. Full variable domain (missing parts from reference TRBV5-8 and TRBJ1-5): EAGVTQSPTHLIKTRGQQATLRCSPISGHTSVYWYQQALGLGLQFLLWYDEGEERNRGNFPPRFSGRQFPNYSSELNVNALELEDSALYLCASSWTLQVRDQPQHFGDGTRLSIL.

The rearrangement joins TRBV13 to TRBJ2-4, with TRBD1 matching over 7 bases. J gave up 3 bases and V 4 bases, and 6 bases lay outside the gene matches. The germline V gene has CDR1 PRHDT and CDR2 FYEKMQ (reference sequence). CDR3 length: 15 residues. The CDR3 loop reads CASSSQQGNKNIQYF. CDR3 in DNA: TGTGCCAGCAGCTCGCAACAGGGGAACAAAAACATTCAGTACTTC.

The J gene is TRBJ1-5, the V gene TRBV29-1, with D possibly matching TRBD1 (6 bases). The CDR3 has 15 residues. V was cut by 6 bases and J by 0 bases, with 15 bases left in between. From germline, CDR1 is SQVTM and CDR2 ANQGSEA. CDR3 in amino acids: CSVSLRGNSNQPQHF. The CDR3 coding sequence is TGCAGCGTCTCCCTCAGGGGCAATAGCAATCAGCCCCAGCATTTT. The whole variable domain, remainder taken from reference TRBV29-1 and TRBJ1-5, is SAVISQKPSRDICQRGTSLTIQCQVDSQVTMMFWYRQQPGQSLTLIATANQGSEATYESGFVIDKFPISRPNLTFSTLTVSNMSPEDSSIYLCSVSLRGNSNQPQHFGDGTRLSIL.

The chain uses TRBV2 and TRBJ1-5; perhaps TRBD1 as D (6 bases). Trimming stripped 7 bases from V and 11 bases from J, with 15 bases between. Germline V gene lookup returns CDR1 SNHLY and CDR2 FYNNEI. The length of the CDR3 is 12 residues. In DNA, the CDR3 is TGTGCCAGCAAGGACAGCAAATTAGCCCAGCATTTT. It translates to CASKDSKLAQHF.

The chain is built from TRBV12-3 or TRBV12-4 and TRBJ1-2; D call uncertain. V lost 3 bases and J 2 bases, leaving 7 bases between the germline ends. CDR3 size: 13 residues. The CDR3: CASSFSGNYGYTF. For the CDR3, the DNA is TGTGCCAGCAGTTTTTCGGGGAACTATGGCTACACCTTC.

This chain uses TRBV5-1 with TRBJ2-5; 14 nucleotides agree with TRBD2. The CDR3 covers 17 residues. Losses at the gene ends were 3 bases for V and 5 bases for J; bases not matched to a gene: 9. Germline V lookup: CDR1 SGHRS, CDR2 YFSETQ. This CDR3 is CASSSGTSGGGSETQYF. DNA for the CDR3: TGCGCCAGCAGCTCCGGGACTAGCGGGGGAGGGTCGGAGACCCAGTACTTC.

V usage is TRBV3-1 (or the pseudogene TRBV3-2) and J usage is TRBJ1-4; D gene ambiguous. From germline, CDR1 is LGHDT and CDR2 YNNKEL (reference sequence). Trimming cost V 4 bases and J 8 bases, with 11 bases left between them. This CDR3 comprises 13 residues. CDR3 DNA sequence: TGTGCCAGCAGCCGACGGGGATCGGAAAAACTGTTTTTT. Protein sequence: CASSRRGSEKLFF.

The chain links TRBV7-9 to TRBJ1-3; the D gene is possibly TRBD1 (5 bases). Trimming removed 1 base from V and 2 bases from J, with 6 bases in between. This CDR3 spans 14 amino acids. Germline CDR1 SEHNR, CDR2 FQNEAQ (reference sequence). CDR3 bases: TGTGCCAGCAGCTTAGTCAGGGCTGGAAACACCATATATTTT. Encoded protein: CASSLVRAGNTIYF.

The chain employs TRBV24-1 and TRBJ1-3; D unclear. Trimming cost V 1 base and J 0 bases, with 9 bases left between them. The CDR3 loop spans 16 amino acids. Germline V gene lookup returns CDR1 KGHDR and CDR2 SFDVKD. The CDR3 coding sequence is TGTGCCACCAGTGATTTTCCCCGGATCTCTGGAAACACCATATATTTT. Protein: CATSDFPRISGNTIYF.

The chain is built from TRBV7-9 and TRBJ1-4; D is uncertain. V was cut by 5 bases and J by 6 bases, with 7 bases left in between. Germline V CDR1 and CDR2: SEHNR, FQNEAQ (reference sequence). CDR3 length equals 12 residues. CDR3 DNA sequence: TGTGCCAGCAGCCGCCGCCATGAAAAACTGTTTTTT. Translated, it gives CASSRRHEKLFF.

The rearrangement joins TRBV19 to TRBJ1-1; possible D gene TRBD1, 5 bases. The V gene's germline CDR1 is LNHDA and CDR2 SQIVND (reference sequence). The CDR3 is 13 residues long. Trimming took off 5 bases at V and 0 bases at J, with 7 bases between the two ends. The CDR3 DNA is TGTGCCAGTAGTCGACAGATGAACACTGAAGCTTTCTTT. This gives the protein CASSRQMNTEAFF.

The rearrangement uses TRBV7-6 and TRBJ2-7; 9 bases are shared with TRBD2. The CDR3 covers 16 residues. The germline V gene has CDR1 SGHVS and CDR2 FNYEAQ. The ends lost 1 base at V and 2 bases at J; junction bases unmatched: 6. The CDR3 region is CASSLGASGATYEQYF. DNA for the CDR3: TGTGCCAGCAGCTTAGGGGCTAGCGGGGCGACCTACGAGCAGTACTTC. Filled out from reference TRBV7-6 and TRBJ2-7, the complete variable domain reads GAGVSQSPRYKVTKRGQDVALRCDPISGHVSLYWYRQALGQGPEFLTYFNYEAQQDKSGLPNDRFSAERPEGSISTLTIQRTEQRDSAMYRCASSLGASGATYEQYFGPGTRLTVT.

The J gene is TRBJ2-2, the V gene TRBV30; D is uncertain. Trimming took off 1 base at V and 4 bases at J, with 10 bases between the two ends. This CDR3 has 14 amino acids. Looked up from germline, CDR1 is GTSNPN and CDR2 is SVGIG (reference sequence). CDR3 in amino acids: CAWSDKASTGELFF. CDR3 nucleotide sequence: TGTGCCTGGAGTGACAAAGCTTCCACCGGGGAGCTGTTTTTT.

This clone was seen only a few times. The CDR3 coding sequence is TGTGCCAGCAGTGAATTCCGGCTGCAGTACTTC. Translation gives CASSEFRLQYF. The chain has TRBV2 and TRBJ2-7, with D uncertain. The V end was cut by 2 bases, the J end by 9 bases, with 8 bases between. Germline V gives CDR1 SNHLY, CDR2 FYNNEI. The CDR3 runs 11 residues.

The chain joins TRBV5-1 to TRBJ1-2, with 12 bases lining up with TRBD1. This CDR3 comprises 14 residues. Germline CDR1 SGHRS, CDR2 YFSETQ. V lost 5 bases to trimming and J lost 8 bases; unmatched junction nucleotides: 7. CDR3 region: CASRPGTGGEGYTF. In DNA, the CDR3 is TGCGCCAGCAGACCCGGGACAGGGGGCGAGGGCTACACCTTC.